The entry below gives a single T cell receptor (beta chain) sequence along with its context. Its antigen remains unidentified. The sample is drawn from a study of T cell responses to AZD1222 COVID-19 vaccine. Clones were sequenced by immunoSEQ multiplex PCR, and TCRdb holds only the in-frame ones, with some missing. The sample includes some 150,000 clones, about 92% of them seen just once. Study-wide points: Repertoires were obtained solely post-peak T cell response. Vaccine-related CD4 TCRs covered spike, predominating at 160-218 and 743-854.

The CDR3 covers 16 residues. The germline V gene has CDR1 SGHRS and CDR2 YFSETQ. V dropped 0 bases and J dropped 0 bases, with 12 bases sitting between them. The chain recombines TRBV5-1 with TRBJ1-1; the D is unclear. Material: peripheral blood, obtained on day 0 of AZD1222 vaccination. The source is an adult in good health. Here the CDR3 reads CASSLGQNFMNTEAFF. As DNA, the CDR3 is TGCGCCAGCAGCTTGGGGCAGAACTTTATGAACACTGAAGCTTTCTTT.